The sequence of this T cell receptor (beta chain) was determined in a study of blood T cell repertoires in COVID-19. Study-level background: Sample material is recorded as cDNA or gDNA derived from T cells, B-cell-depleted T cells, or PBMCs.

V shed 3 bases and J 4 bases; nucleotides not matched to a gene: 6. This CDR3 is built from 16 residues. Germline CDR1 reads KGHDR; CDR2 reads SFDVKD. This clone appeared a single time. Methods used by the authors: How many nucleated cells were present was estimated from reference gene primer amplification. Only in-frame clones appear in the TCRdb table, and some are missing; sequencing was by immunoSEQ multiplex PCR. From that table come the V and J calls and clone size; the DNA was used to work out D and trimming. The sample includes around 80,000 clones, over 75% seen only once; the top ten take roughly 12%.

V and J are TRBV24-1 and TRBJ2-2, with 8 positions matching TRBD1. Sequencing used peripheral blood. The receptor was derived from a man older than 75 with acute or convalescent COVID-19. CDR3 DNA: TGTGCCACCAGTGATGCGACAGGGGCGGGCACCGGGGAGCTGTTTTTT. Encoded protein: CATSDATGAGTGELFF.